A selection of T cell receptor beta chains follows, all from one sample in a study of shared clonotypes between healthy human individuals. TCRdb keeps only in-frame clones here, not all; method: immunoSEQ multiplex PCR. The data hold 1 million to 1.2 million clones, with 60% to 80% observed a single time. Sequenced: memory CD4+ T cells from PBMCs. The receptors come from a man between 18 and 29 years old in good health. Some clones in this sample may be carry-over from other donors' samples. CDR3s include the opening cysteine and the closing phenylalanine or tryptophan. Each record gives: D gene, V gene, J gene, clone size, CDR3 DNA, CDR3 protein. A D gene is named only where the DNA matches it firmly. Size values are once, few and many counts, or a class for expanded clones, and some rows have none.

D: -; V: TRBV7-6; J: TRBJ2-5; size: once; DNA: TGTGCCAGCAGCTTCGGGACATCGTACCAAGAGACCCAGTACTTC; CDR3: CASSFGTSYQETQYF
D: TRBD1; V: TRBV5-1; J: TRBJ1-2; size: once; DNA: TGCGCCAGCAGTGTTGGAGGGACAGGAAGAAACTATGGCTACACCTTC; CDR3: CASSVGGTGRNYGYTF
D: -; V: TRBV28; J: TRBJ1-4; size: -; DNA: TGTGCCAGCAGTCCACCGACTGAAAAACTGTTTTTT; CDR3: CASSPPTEKLFF
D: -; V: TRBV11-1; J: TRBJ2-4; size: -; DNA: TGTGCCAGCAGCCAAGTGGGGGTGGACATTCAGTACTTC; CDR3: CASSQVGVDIQYF
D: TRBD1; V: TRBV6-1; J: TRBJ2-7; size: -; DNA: TGTGCCAGCAGTGAAGACGGACAGGGGGGGTCCTACGAGCAGTACTTC; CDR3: CASSEDGQGGSYEQYF
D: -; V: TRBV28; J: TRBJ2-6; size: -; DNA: TGTGCCAGCAGACTAGGGGTGTCTGGGGCCAACGTCCTGACTTTC; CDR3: CASRLGVSGANVLTF
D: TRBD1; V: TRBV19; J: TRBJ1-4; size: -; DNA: TGTGCCAGTAGTCCAGGGGGCGGTAATGAAAAACTGTTTTTT; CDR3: CASSPGGGNEKLFF
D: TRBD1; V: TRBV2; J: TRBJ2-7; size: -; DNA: TGTGCCAGCACCCTGGGACAGGGGCCCTACGAGCAGTACTTC; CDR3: CASTLGQGPYEQYF
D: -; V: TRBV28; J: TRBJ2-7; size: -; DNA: TGTGCCAGCAGTTCGACCAGACAGGCTAACGAGCAGTACTTC; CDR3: CASSSTRQANEQYF
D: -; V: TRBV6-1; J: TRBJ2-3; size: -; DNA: TGTGCCAGCAGCCTCTACAGGAGCACAGATACGCAGTATTTT; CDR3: CASSLYRSTDTQYF
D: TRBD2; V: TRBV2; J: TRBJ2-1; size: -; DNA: TGTGCCAGCAGTGATTCAGGAGCGGGAGGGCCCAATGAGCAGTTCTTC; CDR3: CASSDSGAGGPNEQFF
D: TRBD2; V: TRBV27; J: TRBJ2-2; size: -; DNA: TGTGCCAGCGGGACTAGCCCTTTCAGGGAGCTGTTTTTT; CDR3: CASGTSPFRELFF
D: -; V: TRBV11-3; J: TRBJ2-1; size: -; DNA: TGTGCCAGCAGCTTAGGTGGGGGAAGCTCCTACAATGAGCAGTTCTTC; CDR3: CASSLGGGSSYNEQFF
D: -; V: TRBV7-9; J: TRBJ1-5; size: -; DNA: TGTGCCAGCAGCCCCGAGGCCTATCAGCCCCAGCATTTT; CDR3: CASSPEAYQPQHF
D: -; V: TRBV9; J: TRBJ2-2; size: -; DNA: TGTGCCAGCAGCCTACTGGCCAGGCCCACCGGGGAGCTGTTTTTT; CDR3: CASSLLARPTGELFF